A single sample is the source of the 6 T cell receptor beta chains below, sequenced in a study of a mutant IDH1 vaccine in newly diagnosed glioma (dated by TCRdb to 2020 to 2022). Interpreted using the paper, the time point label stands for: week 23, last vaccination. Each vaccine dose, consisting of 300 ug of a 20-mer mutant IDH1 peptide in Montanide, was administered subcutaneously with topical imiquimod. Library method: the immunoSEQ multiplex PCR assay. Drawn from immuneACCESS, this table holds only the in-frame rearrangements with V and J called that TCRdb kept. Clones are partly lost; checked studies trace under half to an unresolved V gene and leave the rest unexplained. The sample contains some 30,000 clones, 88% of them found a single time. More than 2.5% of the sample is held by the ten biggest clonotypes. Their recognized antigens are unknown. The material was PBMCs, obtained from a glioma patient whose treatment included an IDH1 peptide vaccine. All receptors derive from a man aged 40-49 years with glioma.

V gene TRBV2 combines with J gene TRBJ1-5; D is undetermined. With 3 bases removed from V and 0 bases from J, the gap between germline ends came to 15 bases. Germline CDR1 is SNHLY and CDR2 is FYNNEI. The CDR3 sequence is 17 residues long. The CDR3 protein is CASSDRSTLNSNQPQHF. CDR3 coding DNA: TGTGCCAGCAGTGACAGGTCCACGCTAAATAGCAATCAGCCCCAGCATTTT.

The rearrangement links TRBV7-2 to TRBJ2-7, with TRBD2 matching 8 bases. This CDR3 is built from 16 residues. In germline, CDR1 is SGHTA, CDR2 FQGNSA. Trimming cost V 5 bases and J 1 base; bases outside gene matches: 10. CDR3 bases: TGTGCCAGCAGCCGAGGGCCGGGGGGGATTTCCTACGAGCAGTACTTC. Translated, it gives CASSRGPGGISYEQYF.

This clone was picked up one time. The V call is TRBV6-1, the J call TRBJ2-2, with TRBD2 matching 7 bases. Germline trimming cut 6 bases from V and 12 bases from J; bases unmatched to any gene: 7. CDR3 size: 12 residues. Germline V gene lookup returns CDR1 MNHNS and CDR2 SASEGT. The CDR3 sequence: CASSLAVVQLFF. The CDR3 DNA follows: TGTGCCAGCAGCCTAGCGGTCGTGCAGCTGTTTTTT.

The chain carries TRBV2 and TRBJ2-7; TRBD2 aligns across 14 bases. Per the germline V gene, CDR1 is SNHLY and CDR2 is FYNNEI. Trimming took 6 bases from V and 4 from J; bases not matched to a gene: 2. This CDR3 spans 14 amino acids. CDR3 DNA: TGTGCCAGCAGGGGACTAGCGGGAGTTTACGAGCAGTACTTC. It codes for CASRGLAGVYEQYF.

This chain uses TRBV5-5 with TRBJ2-7, with D perhaps given as TRBD1 or TRBD2 (5 bases each). Germline assignment: CDR1 SGHKS and CDR2 YYEKEE (reference sequence). V was shortened by 4 bases and J by 0 bases, with 17 bases between the two germline ends. The CDR3 consists of 16 residues. CDR3 DNA sequence: TGTGCCAGCAGCCCCCTTCTGGGGACGAGCTCCTACGAGCAGTACGTC. It translates to CASSPLLGTSSYEQYV.

V usage is TRBV28 and J usage is TRBJ2-6; D is unresolved. The CDR3 runs to 17 residues. The germline V gene has CDR1 MDHEN and CDR2 SYDVKM. Between the trimmed V and J ends, which lost 3 bases and 0 bases, there was a span of 12 bases. DNA of the CDR3: TGTGCCAGCAGTTTCTGGGCAGGAGACTCTGGGGCCAACGTCCTGACTTTC. This codes for CASSFWAGDSGANVLTF.